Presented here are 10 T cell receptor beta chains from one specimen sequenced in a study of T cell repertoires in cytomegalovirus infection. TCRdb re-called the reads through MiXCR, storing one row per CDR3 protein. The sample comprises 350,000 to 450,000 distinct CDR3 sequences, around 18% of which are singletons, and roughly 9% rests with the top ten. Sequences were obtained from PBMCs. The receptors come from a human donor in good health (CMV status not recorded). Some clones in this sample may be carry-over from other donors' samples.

The CDR3 reads CASSPGTPHYNEQFF. In DNA, the CDR3 is TGTGCCAGCAGCCCAGGGACACCTCACTACAATGAGCAGTTCTTC. V gene TRBV12-3 or TRBV12-4 combines with J gene TRBJ2-1; D may be TRBD1 (6 bases). The CDR3 length is 15 residues. Trimming left V 6 bases short and J 3 bases short, with 15 bases between.

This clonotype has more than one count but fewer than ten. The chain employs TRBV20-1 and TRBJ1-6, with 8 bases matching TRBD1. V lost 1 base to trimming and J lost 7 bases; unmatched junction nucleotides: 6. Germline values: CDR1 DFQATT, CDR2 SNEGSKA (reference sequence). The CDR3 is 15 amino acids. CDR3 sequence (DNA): TGCAGTGCTAGAGCCGACAGGGGCGACAATTCACCCCTCCACTTT. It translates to CSARADRGDNSPLHF.

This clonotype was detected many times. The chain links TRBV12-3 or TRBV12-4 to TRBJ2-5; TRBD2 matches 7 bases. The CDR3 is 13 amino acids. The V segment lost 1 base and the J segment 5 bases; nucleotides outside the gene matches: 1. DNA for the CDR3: TGTGCCAGCAGTTTAGAGCGGGATGAGACCCAGTACTTC. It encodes CASSLERDETQYF.

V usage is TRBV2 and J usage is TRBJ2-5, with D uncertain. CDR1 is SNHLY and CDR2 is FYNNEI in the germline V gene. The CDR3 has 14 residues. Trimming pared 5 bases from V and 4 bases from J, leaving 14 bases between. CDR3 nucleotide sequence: TGTGCCAGCAGTTCCCGACCGGGCGGAGAGACCCAGTACTTC. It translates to CASSSRPGGETQYF. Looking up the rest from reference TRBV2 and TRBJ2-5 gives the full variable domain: EPEVTQTPSHQVTQMGQEVILRCVPISNHLYFYWYRQILGQKVEFLVSFYNNEISEKSEIFDDQFSVERPDGSNFTLKIRSTKLEDSAMYFCASSSRPGGETQYFGPGTRLLVL.

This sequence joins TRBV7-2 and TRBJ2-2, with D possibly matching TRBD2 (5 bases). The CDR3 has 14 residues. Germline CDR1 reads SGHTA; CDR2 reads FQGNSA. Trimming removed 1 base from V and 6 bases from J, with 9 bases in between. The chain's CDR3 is CASSLDYGAGELFF. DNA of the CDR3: TGTGCCAGCAGCTTAGACTACGGGGCCGGGGAGCTGTTTTTT.

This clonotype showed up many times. This CDR3 reads CASSLAGSQQYF. CDR3 nucleotide sequence: TGTGCCAGCAGCTTAGCGGGGTCCCAGCAGTATTTT. The V and J genes are TRBV7-2 and TRBJ2-3; D unclear. CDR3 length: 12 amino acids. The germline V gene has CDR1 SGHTA and CDR2 FQGNSA. V dropped 0 bases and J dropped 11 bases, with 9 bases sitting between them.

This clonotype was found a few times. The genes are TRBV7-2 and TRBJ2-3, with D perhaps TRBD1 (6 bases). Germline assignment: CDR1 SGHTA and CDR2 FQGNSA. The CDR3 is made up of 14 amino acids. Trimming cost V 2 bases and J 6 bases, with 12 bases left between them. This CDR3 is CASSLNGRGDTQYF. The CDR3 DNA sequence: TGTGCCAGCAGCTTAAATGGTAGGGGGGATACGCAGTATTTT.

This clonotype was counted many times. Written as DNA, the CDR3 is TGTGCCACGAGCGACAGGGCGACAGATACGCAGTATTTT. Translated, it gives CATSDRATDTQYF. The gene calls are TRBV24-1 and TRBJ2-3; TRBD1 matches at 7 bases. CDR1 is KGHDR and CDR2 is SFDVKD in the germline V gene. With 10 bases clipped from V and 3 bases from J, the junction kept 6 bases outside the gene matches. There are 13 residues in the CDR3.

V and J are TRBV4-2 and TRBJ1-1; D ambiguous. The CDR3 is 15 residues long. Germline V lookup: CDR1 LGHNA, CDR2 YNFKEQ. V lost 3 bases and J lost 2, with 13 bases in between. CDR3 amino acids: CASSQERTLNTEAFF. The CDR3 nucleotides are TGTGCCAGCAGCCAGGAGAGAACCTTAAACACTGAAGCTTTCTTT.

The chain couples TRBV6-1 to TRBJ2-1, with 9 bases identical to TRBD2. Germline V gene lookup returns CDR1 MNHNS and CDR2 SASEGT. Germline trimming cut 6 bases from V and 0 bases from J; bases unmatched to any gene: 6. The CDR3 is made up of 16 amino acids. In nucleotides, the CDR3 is TGTGCCAGCAGCGCTAGCGGGACGAGCTCCTACAATGAGCAGTTCTTC. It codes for CASSASGTSSYNEQFF.